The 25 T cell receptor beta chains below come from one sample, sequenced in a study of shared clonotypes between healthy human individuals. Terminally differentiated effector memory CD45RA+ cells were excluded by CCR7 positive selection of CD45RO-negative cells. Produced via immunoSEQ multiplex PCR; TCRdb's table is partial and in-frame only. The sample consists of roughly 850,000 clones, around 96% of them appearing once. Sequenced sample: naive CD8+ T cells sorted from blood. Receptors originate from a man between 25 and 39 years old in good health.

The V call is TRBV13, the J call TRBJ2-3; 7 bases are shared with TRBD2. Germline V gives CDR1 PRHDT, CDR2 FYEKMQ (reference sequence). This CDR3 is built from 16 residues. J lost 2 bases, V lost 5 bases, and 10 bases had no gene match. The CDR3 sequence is CASSLKAGPATDTQYF. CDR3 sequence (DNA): TGTGCCAGCAGCCTCAAAGCGGGACCTGCCACAGATACGCAGTATTTT.

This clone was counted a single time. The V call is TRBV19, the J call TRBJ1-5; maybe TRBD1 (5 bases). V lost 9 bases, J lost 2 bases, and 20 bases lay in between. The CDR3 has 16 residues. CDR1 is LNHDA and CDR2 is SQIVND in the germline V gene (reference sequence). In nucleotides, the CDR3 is TGTGCCAGCGGGGTGGGGGAGAGTCTTGGCAATCAGCCCCAGCATTTT. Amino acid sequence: CASGVGESLGNQPQHF.

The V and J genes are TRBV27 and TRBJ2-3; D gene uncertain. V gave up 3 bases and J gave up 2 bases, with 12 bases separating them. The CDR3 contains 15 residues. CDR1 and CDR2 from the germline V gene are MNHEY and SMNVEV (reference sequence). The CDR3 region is CASSFRGYDTDTQYF. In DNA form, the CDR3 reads TGTGCCAGCAGTTTCAGAGGATACGACACAGATACGCAGTATTTT.

The CDR3 here is CAWTVGVTSTDTQYF. The CDR3 DNA follows: TGTGCCTGGACCGTGGGGGTCACTAGCACAGATACGCAGTATTTT. This rearrangement joins TRBV30 to TRBJ2-3, with D perhaps assigned TRBD1 or TRBD2 (5 bases each). The CDR3 contains 15 residues. Trimming took 4 bases from V and 0 from J, leaving 14 bases between them. Germline assignment: CDR1 GTSNPN and CDR2 SVGIG (reference sequence).

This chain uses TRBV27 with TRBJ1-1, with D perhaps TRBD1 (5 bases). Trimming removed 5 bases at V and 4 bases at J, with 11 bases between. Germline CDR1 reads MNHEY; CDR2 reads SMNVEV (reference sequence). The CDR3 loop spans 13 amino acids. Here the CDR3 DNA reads TGTGCCAGCAGTCTTGGGGCTGGCACTGAAGCTTTCTTT. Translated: CASSLGAGTEAFF.

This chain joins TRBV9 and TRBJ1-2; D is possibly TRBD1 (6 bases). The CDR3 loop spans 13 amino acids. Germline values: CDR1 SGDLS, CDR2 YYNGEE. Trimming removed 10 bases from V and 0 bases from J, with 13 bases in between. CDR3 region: CASGQGSNYGYTF. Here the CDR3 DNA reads TGTGCCTCGGGCCAGGGGTCTAACTATGGCTACACCTTC.

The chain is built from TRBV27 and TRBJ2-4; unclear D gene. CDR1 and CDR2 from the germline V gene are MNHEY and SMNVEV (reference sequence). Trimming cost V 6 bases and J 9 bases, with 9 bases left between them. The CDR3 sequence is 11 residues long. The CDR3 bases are TGTGCCAGCAGGCAATTTGGCATTCAGTACTTC. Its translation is CASRQFGIQYF.

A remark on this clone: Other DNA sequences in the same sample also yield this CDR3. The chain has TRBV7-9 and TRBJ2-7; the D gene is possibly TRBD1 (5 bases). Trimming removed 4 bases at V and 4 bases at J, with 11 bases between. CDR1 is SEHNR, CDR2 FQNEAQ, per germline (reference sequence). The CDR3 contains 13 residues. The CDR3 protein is CASSSPQGYEQYF. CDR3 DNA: TGTGCCAGCAGCTCTCCCCAGGGTTACGAGCAGTACTTC.

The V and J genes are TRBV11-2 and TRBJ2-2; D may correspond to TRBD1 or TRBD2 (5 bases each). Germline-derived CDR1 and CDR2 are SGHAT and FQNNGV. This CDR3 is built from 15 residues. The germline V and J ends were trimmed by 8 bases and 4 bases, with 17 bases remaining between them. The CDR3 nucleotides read TGTGCCAGCCCTGCCTTGGGACCTACCACCGGGGAGCTGTTTTTT. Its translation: CASPALGPTTGELFF.

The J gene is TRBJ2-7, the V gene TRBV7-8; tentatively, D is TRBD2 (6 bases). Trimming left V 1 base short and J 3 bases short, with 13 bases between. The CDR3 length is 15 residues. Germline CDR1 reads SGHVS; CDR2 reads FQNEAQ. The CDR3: CASSLEGSGLYEQYF. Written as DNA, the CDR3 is TGTGCCAGCAGCTTAGAGGGTAGCGGACTCTACGAGCAGTACTTC.

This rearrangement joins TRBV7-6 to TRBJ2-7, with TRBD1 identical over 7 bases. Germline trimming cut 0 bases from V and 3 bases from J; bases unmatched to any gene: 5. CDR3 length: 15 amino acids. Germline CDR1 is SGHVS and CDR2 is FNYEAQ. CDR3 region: CASSLAGTADYEQYF. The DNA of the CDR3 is TGTGCCAGCAGCTTAGCCGGGACAGCGGACTACGAGCAGTACTTC.

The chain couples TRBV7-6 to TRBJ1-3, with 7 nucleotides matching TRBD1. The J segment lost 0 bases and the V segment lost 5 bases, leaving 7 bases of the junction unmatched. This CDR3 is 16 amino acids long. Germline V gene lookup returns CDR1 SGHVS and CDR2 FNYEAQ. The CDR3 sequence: CASSLTGLYSGNTIYF. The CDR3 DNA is TGTGCCAGCAGCCTGACAGGGCTCTACTCTGGAAACACCATATATTTT.

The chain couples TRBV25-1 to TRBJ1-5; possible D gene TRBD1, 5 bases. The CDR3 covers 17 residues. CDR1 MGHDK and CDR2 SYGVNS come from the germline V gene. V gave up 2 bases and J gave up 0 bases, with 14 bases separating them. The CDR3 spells CASSEPRARNSNQPQHF. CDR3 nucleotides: TGTGCCAGCAGTGAACCCAGGGCCCGGAATAGCAATCAGCCCCAGCATTTT.

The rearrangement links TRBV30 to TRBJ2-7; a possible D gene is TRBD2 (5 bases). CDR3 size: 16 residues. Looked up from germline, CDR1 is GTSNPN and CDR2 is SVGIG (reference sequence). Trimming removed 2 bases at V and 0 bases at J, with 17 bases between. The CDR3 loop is CAWSRGVRVSSYEQYF. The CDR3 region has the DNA TGTGCCTGGAGTCGGGGTGTAAGGGTGAGCTCCTACGAGCAGTACTTC.

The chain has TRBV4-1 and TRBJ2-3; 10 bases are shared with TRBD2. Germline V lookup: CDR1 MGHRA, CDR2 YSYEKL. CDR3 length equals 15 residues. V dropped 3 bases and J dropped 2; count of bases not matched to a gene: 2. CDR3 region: CASSHLAGVTDTQYF. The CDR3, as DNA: TGCGCCAGCAGCCACCTAGCGGGGGTCACAGATACGCAGTATTTT.

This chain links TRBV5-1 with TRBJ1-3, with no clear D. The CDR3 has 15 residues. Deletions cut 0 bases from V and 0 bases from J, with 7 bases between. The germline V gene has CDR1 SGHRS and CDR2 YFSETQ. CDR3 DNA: TGCGCCAGCAGCTTGGACCTCAACTCTGGAAACACCATATATTTT. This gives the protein CASSLDLNSGNTIYF.

The CDR3 is CASSWSLAGINEQFF. The CDR3, as DNA: TGTGCCAGCAGTTGGTCACTAGCGGGAATCAATGAGCAGTTCTTC. The chain joins TRBV27 to TRBJ2-1; 10 bases are a match to TRBD2. V dropped 4 bases and J dropped 6; count of bases not matched to a gene: 6. CDR3 length: 15 amino acids. The V gene's germline CDR1 is MNHEY and CDR2 SMNVEV (reference sequence).

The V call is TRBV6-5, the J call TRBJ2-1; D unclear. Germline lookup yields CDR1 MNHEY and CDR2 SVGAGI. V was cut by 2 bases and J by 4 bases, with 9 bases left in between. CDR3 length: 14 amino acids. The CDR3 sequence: CASSYDGRYNEQFF. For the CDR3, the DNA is TGTGCCAGCAGTTACGACGGACGGTACAATGAGCAGTTCTTC.

CDR3 nucleotides: TGCGCCAGCAGCCGAACCGCTAGCGGGAGCCACTATGAGCAGTTCTTC. This sequence encodes CASSRTASGSHYEQFF. The V call is TRBV5-1, the J call TRBJ2-1; 10 bases line up with TRBD2. CDR1 and CDR2 from the germline V gene are SGHRS and YFSETQ. Trimming removed 4 bases from V and 8 bases from J; junction bases left unmatched: 12. CDR3 length equals 16 residues.

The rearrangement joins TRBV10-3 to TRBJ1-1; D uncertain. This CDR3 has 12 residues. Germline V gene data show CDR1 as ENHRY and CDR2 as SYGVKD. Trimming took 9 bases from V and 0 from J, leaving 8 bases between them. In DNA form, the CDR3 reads TGTGCCATGGGAGGGATGAACACTGAAGCTTTCTTT. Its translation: CAMGGMNTEAFF.

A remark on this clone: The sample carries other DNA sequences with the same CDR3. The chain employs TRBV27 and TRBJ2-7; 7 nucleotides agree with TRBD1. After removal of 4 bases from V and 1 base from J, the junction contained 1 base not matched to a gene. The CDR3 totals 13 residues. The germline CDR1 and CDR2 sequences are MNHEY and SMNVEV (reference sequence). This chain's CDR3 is CASSYRGSYEQYF. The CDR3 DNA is TGTGCCAGCAGTTACAGGGGTTCCTACGAGCAGTACTTC.

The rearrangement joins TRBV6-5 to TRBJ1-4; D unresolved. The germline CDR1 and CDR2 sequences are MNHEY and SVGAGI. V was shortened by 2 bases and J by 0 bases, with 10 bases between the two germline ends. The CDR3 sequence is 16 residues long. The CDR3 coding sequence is TGTGCCAGCAGTTACGACCCTTTCTCAACTAATGAAAAACTGTTTTTT. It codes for CASSYDPFSTNEKLFF.

CDR3 in DNA: TGTGCCAGCTCGCCCAGGGTTGTCCCGTACAATGAGCAGTTCTTC. It codes for CASSPRVVPYNEQFF. V usage is TRBV18 and J usage is TRBJ2-1; D might be TRBD1 (5 bases). The V and J ends lost 6 bases and 4 bases respectively, with 16 bases between them. Germline V lookup: CDR1 KGHSH, CDR2 LQKENI. This CDR3 is built from 15 residues.

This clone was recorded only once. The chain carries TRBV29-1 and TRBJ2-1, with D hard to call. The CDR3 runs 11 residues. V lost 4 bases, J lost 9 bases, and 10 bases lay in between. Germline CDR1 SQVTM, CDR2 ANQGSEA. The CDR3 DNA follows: TGCAGCGTTGTCCCAGCCGGTGAGCAGTTCTTC. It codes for CSVVPAGEQFF.

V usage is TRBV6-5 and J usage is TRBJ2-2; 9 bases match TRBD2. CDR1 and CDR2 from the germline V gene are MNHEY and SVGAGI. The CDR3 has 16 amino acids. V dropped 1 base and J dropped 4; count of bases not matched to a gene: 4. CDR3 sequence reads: CASSYWREGGTGELFF. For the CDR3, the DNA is TGTGCCAGCAGTTACTGGCGGGAGGGGGGCACCGGGGAGCTGTTTTTT.